This T cell receptor (beta chain) was sequenced in a study of blood T cell repertoires in COVID-19. V was pared by 1 base and J by 11 bases, with 4 bases of the junction left unmatched. This CDR3 is 12 amino acids long. Assay used: immunoSEQ multiplex PCR; TCRdb lists only in-frame clones, some missing. The table lists 85,000 to 120,000 clones, 70% to 75% of them singletons, with roughly 0.9% in the top ten. This TCR derives from a human donor with acute or convalescent COVID-19. The donor label of this sample is uncertain. The chain combines TRBV12-3 or TRBV12-4 with TRBJ1-1; 7 bases are a match to TRBD1. The sequencing input was peripheral blood. CDR3 region: CASSLGTGTAFF. The CDR3 DNA reads as TGTGCCAGCAGTTTAGGGACAGGAACTGCTTTCTTT.